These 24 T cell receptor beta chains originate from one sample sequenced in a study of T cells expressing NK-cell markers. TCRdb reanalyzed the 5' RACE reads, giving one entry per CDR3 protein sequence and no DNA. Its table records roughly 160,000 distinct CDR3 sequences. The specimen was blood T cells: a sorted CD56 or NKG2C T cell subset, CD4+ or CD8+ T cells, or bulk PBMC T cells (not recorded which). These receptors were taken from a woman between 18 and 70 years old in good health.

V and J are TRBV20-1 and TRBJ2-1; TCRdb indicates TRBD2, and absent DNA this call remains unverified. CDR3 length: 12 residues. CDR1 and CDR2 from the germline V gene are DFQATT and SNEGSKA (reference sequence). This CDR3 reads CSAPAGVNEQFF.

The CDR3 spells CASSLNGFNTEAFF. The chain couples TRBV7-2 to TRBJ1-1. The CDR3 totals 14 residues. The germline V gene encodes CDR1 SGHTA and CDR2 FQGNSA.

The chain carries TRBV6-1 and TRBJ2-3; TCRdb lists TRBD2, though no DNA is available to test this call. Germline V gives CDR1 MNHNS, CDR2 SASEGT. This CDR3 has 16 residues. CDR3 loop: CASSPFGGLDTDTQYF.

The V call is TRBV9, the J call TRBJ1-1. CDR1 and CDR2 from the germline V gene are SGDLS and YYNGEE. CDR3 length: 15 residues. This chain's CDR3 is CASSVDVSVNTEAFF. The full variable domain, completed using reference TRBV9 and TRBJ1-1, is DSGVTQTPKHLITATGQRVTLRCSPRSGDLSVYWYQQSLDQGLQFLIQYYNGEERAKGNILERFSAQQFPDLHSELNLSSLELGDSALYFCASSVDVSVNTEAFFGQGTRLTVV.

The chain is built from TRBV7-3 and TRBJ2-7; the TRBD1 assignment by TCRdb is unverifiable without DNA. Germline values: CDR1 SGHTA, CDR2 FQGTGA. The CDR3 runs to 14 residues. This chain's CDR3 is CASSSDRVGNEQYF.

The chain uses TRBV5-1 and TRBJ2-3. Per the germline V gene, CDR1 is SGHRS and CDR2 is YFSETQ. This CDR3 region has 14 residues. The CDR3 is CASRVAPGTDTQYF.

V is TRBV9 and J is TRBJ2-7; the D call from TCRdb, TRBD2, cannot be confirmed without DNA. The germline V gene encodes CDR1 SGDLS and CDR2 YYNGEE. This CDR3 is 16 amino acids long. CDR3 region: CASSVGPGLDSYEQYF.

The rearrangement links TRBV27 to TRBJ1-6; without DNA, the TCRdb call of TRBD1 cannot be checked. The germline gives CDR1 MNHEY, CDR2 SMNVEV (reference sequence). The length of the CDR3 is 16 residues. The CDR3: CASSIRTGVDNSPLHF.

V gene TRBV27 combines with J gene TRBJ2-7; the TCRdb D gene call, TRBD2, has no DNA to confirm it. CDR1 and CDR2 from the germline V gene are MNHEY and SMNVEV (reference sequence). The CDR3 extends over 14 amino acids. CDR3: CASSSDLQRHEQYF.

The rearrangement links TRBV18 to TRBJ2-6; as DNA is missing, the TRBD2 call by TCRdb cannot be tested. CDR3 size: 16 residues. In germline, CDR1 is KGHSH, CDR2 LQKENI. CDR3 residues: CASSPPYGTGANVLTF.

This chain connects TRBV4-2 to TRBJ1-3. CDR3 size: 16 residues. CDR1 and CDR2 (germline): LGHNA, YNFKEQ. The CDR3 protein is CASSQEQNNFGNTIYF.

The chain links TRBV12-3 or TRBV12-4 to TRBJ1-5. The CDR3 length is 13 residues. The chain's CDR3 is CASSLDENQPQHF.

The CDR3 loop is CASSDGLAQPWRETQYF. This chain joins TRBV4-1 and TRBJ2-5; TCRdb picks TRBD2, but there is no DNA to check that call. CDR1 MGHRA and CDR2 YSYEKL come from the germline V gene. This CDR3 spans 17 amino acids.

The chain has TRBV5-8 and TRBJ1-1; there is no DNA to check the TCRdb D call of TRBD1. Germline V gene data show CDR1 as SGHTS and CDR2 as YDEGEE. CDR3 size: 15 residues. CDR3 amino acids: CASSLAGQVNTEAFF.

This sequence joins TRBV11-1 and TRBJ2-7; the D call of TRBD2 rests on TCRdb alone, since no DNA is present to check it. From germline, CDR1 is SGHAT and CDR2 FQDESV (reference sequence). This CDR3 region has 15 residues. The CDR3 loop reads CASSGGLAGNYEQYF. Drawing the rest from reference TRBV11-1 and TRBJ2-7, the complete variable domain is EAEVAQSPRYKITEKSQAVAFWCDPISGHATLYWYRQILGQGPELLVQFQDESVVDDSQLPKDRFSAERLKGVDSTLKIQPAELGDSAMYLCASSGGLAGNYEQYFGPGTRLTVT.

CDR3 protein: CASRLAGGPNEQFF. The chain employs TRBV12-3 or TRBV12-4 and TRBJ2-1; the TRBD2 assignment by TCRdb is unverifiable without DNA. This CDR3 spans 14 amino acids.

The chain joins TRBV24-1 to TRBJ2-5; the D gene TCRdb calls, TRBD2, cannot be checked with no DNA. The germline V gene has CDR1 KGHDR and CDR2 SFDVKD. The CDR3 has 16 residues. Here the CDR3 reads CATSEISGTPGETQYF.

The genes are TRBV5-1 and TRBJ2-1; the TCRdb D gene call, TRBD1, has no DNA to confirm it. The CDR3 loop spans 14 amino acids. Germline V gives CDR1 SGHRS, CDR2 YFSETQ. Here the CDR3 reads CASSLDGASNEQFF.

Here the CDR3 reads CASSRTIAPTGAEAFF. This rearrangement joins TRBV12-3 or TRBV12-4 to TRBJ1-1; TCRdb's assignment of TRBD1 cannot be checked, as there is no DNA. This CDR3 comprises 16 residues.

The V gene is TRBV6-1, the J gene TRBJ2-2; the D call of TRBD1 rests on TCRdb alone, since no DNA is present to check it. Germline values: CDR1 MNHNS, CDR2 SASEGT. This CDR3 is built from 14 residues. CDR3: CASSPGPHTGELFF.

The CDR3 loop is CATSDLGGRGDSNQPQHF. The chain is built from TRBV24-1 and TRBJ1-5. Germline CDR1 is KGHDR and CDR2 is SFDVKD. This CDR3 has 18 amino acids.

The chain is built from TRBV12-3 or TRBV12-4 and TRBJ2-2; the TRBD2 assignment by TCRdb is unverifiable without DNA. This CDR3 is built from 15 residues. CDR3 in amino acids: CASSGPVGGTGELFF.

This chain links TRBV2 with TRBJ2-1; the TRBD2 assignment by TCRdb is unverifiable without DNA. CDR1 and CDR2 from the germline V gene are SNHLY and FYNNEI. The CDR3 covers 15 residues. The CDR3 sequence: CASNRGGRAGNEQFF.

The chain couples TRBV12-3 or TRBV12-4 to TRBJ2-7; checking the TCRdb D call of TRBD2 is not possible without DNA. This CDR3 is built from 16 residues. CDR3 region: CASSFTGTSGRISADF.